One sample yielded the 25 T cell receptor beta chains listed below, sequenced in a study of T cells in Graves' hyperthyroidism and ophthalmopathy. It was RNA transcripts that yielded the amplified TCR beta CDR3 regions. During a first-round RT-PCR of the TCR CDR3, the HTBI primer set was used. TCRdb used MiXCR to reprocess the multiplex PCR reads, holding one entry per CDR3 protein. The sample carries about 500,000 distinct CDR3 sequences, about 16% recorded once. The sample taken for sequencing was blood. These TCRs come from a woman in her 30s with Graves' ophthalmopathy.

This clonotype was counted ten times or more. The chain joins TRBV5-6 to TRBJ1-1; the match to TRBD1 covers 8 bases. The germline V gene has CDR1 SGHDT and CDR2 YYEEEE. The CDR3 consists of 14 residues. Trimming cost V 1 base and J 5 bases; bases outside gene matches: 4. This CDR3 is CASSLQGATTEAFF. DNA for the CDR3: TGTGCCAGCAGCTTGCAGGGGGCAACGACTGAAGCTTTCTTT.

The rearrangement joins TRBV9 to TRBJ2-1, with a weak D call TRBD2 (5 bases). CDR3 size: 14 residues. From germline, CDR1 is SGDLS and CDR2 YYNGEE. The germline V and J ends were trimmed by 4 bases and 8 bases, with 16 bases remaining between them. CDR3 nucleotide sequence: TGTGCCAGCAGCCCGAGTGAGGGTTTGCATGAGCAGTTCTTC. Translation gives CASSPSEGLHEQFF.

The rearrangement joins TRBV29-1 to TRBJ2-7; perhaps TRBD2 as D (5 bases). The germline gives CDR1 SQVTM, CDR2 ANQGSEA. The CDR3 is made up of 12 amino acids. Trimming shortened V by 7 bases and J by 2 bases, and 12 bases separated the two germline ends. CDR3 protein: CSARGDTYEQYF. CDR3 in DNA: TGCAGCGCCCGGGGAGATACCTACGAGCAGTACTTC.

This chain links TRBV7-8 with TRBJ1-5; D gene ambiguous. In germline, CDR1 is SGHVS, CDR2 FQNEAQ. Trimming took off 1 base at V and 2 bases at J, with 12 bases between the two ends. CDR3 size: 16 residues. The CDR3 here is CASSLDADTRNQPQHF. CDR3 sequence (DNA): TGTGCCAGCAGCTTAGACGCCGACACCCGCAATCAGCCCCAGCATTTT.

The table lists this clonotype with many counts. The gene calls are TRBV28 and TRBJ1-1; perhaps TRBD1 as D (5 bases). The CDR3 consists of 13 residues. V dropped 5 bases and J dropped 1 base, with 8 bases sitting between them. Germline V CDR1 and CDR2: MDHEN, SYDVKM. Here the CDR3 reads CASSQGWNTEAFF. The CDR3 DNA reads TGTGCCAGCAGTCAGGGATGGAACACTGAAGCTTTCTTT.

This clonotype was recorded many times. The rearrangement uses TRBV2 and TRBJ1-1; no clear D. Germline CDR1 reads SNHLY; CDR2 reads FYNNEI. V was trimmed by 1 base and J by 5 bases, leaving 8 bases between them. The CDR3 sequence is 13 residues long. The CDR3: CASSEGLSTEAFF. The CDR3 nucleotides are TGTGCCAGCAGTGAAGGGCTGTCGACTGAAGCTTTCTTT. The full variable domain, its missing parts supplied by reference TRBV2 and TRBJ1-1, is EPEVTQTPSHQVTQMGQEVILRCVPISNHLYFYWYRQILGQKVEFLVSFYNNEISEKSEIFDDQFSVERPDGSNFTLKIRSTKLEDSAMYFCASSEGLSTEAFFGQGTRLTVV.

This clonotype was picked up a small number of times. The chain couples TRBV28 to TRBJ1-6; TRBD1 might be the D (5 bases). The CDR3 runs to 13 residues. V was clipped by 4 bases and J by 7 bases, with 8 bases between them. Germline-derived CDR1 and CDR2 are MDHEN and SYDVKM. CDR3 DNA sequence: TGTGCCAGCAGTTCGGGGCGAAATTCACCCCTCCACTTT. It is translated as CASSSGRNSPLHF.

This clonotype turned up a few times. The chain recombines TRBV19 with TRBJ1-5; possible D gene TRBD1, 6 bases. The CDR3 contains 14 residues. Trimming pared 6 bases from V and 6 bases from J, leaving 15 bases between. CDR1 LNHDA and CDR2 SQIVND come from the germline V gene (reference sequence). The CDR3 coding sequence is TGTGCCAGTAGACTCAACAACAGGGCTCAGCCCCAGCATTTT. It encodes CASRLNNRAQPQHF.

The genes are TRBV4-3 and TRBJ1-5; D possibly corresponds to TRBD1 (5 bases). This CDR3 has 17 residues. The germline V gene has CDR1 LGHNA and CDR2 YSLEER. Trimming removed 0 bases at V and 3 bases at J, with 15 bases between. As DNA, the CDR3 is TGCGCCAGCAGCCAAGATTTAACGCAGGGTGACAATCAGCCCCAGCATTTT. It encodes CASSQDLTQGDNQPQHF.

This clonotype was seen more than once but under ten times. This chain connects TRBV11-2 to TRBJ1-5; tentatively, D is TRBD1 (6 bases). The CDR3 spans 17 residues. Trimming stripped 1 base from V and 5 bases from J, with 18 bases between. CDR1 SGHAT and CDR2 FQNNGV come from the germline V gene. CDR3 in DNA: TGTGCCAGCAGCTTAGTCGAAGTACAGGGAGGGGATCAGCCCCAGCATTTT. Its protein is CASSLVEVQGGDQPQHF. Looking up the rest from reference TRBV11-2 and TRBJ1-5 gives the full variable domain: EAGVAQSPRYKIIEKRQSVAFWCNPISGHATLYWYQQILGQGPKLLIQFQNNGVVDDSQLPKDRFSAERLKGVDSTLKIQPAKLEDSAVYLCASSLVEVQGGDQPQHFGDGTRLSIL.

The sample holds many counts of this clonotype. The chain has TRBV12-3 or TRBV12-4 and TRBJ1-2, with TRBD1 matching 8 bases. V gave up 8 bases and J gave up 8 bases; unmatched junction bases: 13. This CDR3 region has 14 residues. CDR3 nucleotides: TGTGCCAGCGGACCCAGGACAGGGACGTACGGCTACACCTTC. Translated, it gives CASGPRTGTYGYTF.

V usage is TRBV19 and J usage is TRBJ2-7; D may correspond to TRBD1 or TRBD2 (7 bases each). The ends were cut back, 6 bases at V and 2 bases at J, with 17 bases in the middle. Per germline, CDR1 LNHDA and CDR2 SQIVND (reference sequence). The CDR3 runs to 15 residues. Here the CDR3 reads CASSELQGGPYEQYF. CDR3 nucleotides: TGTGCCAGTAGCGAATTGCAGGGGGGGCCCTACGAGCAGTACTTC.

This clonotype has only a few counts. The CDR3 protein is CASSAGQQGYEQYF. The CDR3 DNA sequence: TGTGCCAGCAGCGCGGGACAGCAGGGCTACGAGCAGTACTTC. The chain is built from TRBV7-9 and TRBJ2-7; TRBD1 is a possible D gene (7 bases). Per germline, CDR1 SEHNR and CDR2 FQNEAQ (reference sequence). CDR3 length equals 14 residues. The ends were cut back, 5 bases at V and 3 bases at J, with 14 bases in the middle.

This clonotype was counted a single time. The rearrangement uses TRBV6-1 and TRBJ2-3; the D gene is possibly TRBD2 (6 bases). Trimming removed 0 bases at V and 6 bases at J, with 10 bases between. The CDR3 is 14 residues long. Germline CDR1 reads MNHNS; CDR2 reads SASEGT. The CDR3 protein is CASSEAGTGDTQYF. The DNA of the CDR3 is TGTGCCAGCAGTGAAGCCGGGACTGGGGATACGCAGTATTTT.

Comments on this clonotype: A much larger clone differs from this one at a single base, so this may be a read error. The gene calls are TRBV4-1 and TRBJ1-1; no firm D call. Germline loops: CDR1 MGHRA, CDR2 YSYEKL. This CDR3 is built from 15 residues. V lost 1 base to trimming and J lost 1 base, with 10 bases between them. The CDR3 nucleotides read TGCGCCAGCAGCCAAGGAAACCTTTCGAACACTGAAGCTTTCTTT. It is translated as CASSQGNLSNTEAFF.

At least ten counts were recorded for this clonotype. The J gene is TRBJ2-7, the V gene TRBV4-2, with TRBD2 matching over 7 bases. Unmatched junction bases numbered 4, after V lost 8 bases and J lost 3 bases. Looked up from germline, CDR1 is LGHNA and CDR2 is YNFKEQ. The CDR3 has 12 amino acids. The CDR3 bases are TGTGCCAGCCGCGGGGGAGGCTACGAGCAGTACTTC. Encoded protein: CASRGGGYEQYF.

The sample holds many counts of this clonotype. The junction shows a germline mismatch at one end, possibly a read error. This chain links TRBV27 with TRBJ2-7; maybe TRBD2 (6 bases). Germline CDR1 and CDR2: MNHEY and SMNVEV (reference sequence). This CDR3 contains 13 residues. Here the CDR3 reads CASQERASFEQYF. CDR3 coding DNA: TGTGCCAGCCAGGAGCGGGCCTCCTTCGAGCAGTACTTC.

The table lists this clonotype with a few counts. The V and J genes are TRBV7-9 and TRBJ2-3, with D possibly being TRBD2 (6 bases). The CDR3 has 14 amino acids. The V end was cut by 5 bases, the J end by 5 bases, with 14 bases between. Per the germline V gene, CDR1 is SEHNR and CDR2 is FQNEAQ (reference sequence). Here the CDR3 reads CASSATSRIDTQYF. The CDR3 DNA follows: TGTGCCAGCAGCGCCACTAGCAGAATAGATACGCAGTATTTT.

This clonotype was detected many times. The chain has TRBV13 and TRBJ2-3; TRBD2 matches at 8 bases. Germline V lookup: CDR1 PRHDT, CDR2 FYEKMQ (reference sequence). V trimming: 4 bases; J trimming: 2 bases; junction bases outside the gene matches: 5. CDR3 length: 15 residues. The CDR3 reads CASSSSSGDTDTQYF. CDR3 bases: TGTGCCAGCAGCTCGAGTAGCGGGGACACAGATACGCAGTATTTT.

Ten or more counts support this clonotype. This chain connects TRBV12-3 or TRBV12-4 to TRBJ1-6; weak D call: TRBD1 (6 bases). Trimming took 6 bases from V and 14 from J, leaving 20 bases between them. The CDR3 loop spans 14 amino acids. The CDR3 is CASSALVGARALHF. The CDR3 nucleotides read TGTGCCAGCAGCGCCCTGGTGGGGGCTCGGGCCCTCCACTTT.

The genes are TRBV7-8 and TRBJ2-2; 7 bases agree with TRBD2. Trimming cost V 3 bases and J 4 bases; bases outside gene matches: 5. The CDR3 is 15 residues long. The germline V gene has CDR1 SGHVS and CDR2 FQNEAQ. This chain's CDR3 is CASSFGGVGTGELFF. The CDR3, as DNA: TGTGCCAGCAGCTTTGGGGGGGTCGGCACCGGGGAGCTGTTTTTT.

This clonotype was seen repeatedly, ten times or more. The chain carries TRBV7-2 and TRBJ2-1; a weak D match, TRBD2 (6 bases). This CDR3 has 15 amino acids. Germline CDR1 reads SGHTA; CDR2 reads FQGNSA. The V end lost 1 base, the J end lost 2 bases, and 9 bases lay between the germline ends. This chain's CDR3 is CASSLVAGTYNEQFF. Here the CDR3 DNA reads TGTGCCAGCAGCTTAGTGGCGGGAACCTACAATGAGCAGTTCTTC. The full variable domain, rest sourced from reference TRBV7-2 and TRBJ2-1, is GAGVSQSPSNKVTEKGKDVELRCDPISGHTALYWYRQSLGQGLEFLIYFQGNSAPDKSGLPSDRFSAERTGGSVSTLTIQRTQQEDSAVYLCASSLVAGTYNEQFFGPGTRLTVL.

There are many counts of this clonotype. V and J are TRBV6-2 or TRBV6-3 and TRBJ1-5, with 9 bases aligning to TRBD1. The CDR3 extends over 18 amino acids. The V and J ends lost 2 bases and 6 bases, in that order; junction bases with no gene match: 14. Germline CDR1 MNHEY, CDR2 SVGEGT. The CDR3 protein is CASSYTTGAGTGRQPQHF. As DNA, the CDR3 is TGTGCCAGCAGTTACACCACGGGGGCCGGGACAGGGCGTCAGCCCCAGCATTTT.

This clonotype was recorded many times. CDR3 in amino acids: CASRPSGTYEQYF. DNA of the CDR3: TGTGCCAGCAGGCCTAGCGGTACCTACGAGCAGTACTTC. The chain employs TRBV12-3 or TRBV12-4 and TRBJ2-7; 7 bases line up with TRBD2. J was trimmed by 2 bases and V by 6 bases; bases with no gene match: 4. The CDR3 is 13 amino acids.

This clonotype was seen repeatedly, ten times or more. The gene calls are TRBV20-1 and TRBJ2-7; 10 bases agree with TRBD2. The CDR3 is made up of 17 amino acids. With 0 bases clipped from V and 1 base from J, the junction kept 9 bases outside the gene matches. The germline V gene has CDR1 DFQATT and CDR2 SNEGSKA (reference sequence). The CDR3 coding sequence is TGCAGTGCTAGAGAGCCCAGCGGGAGGGCCAAGTCCTACGAGCAGTACTTC. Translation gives CSAREPSGRAKSYEQYF.